The 20 T cell receptor beta chains below were found in one sample sequenced in a study of T-cell memory formation after mild COVID-19 (dated by TCRdb to the early 2020s). Libraries came from 5' RACE. For sequencing, an Illumina NovaSeq 6000 was employed. Through fastp at Q25 and MiXCR, TCRdb rebuilt clones from the public reads, retaining in-frame beta chains. Here each entry gathers all rows of one CDR3 protein and keeps the most common genes and DNA. In this sample the table shows over 60,000 distinct CDR3 sequences, over 15% of which occur a single time. About a third of the sample goes to the ten largest clones. The sample was PBMCs or a T cell subset sorted from them (not recorded which). The receptors originated from an adult woman who had mild COVID-19 (a few samples of this study predate the infection). The sample titles of this study are shuffled in the database, so cell type and time point are left out; the donor was told from shared clones.

This chain's CDR3 is CASSLDPQRGDYNEQFF. The CDR3 nucleotides read TGTGCCAGCAGTTTGGATCCTCAGCGGGGGGACTACAATGAGCAGTTCTTC. The rearrangement links TRBV12-3 or TRBV12-4 to TRBJ2-1; 9 bases are shared with TRBD2. CDR3 length: 17 amino acids. V lost 3 bases, J lost 3 bases, and 9 bases stayed unmatched.

This clonotype has only a few counts. The gene calls are TRBV24-1 and TRBJ2-1; 10 nucleotides align to TRBD2. J was trimmed by 4 bases and V by 3 bases; bases with no gene match: 8. The CDR3 runs 17 residues. CDR1 is KGHDR, CDR2 SFDVKD, per germline. CDR3 nucleotide sequence: TGTGCCACCAGTGATCCTCGTCTAGCGGGAGTATACAATGAGCAGTTCTTC. This translates into CATSDPRLAGVYNEQFF.

The chain links TRBV5-1 to TRBJ2-5, with D perhaps matching TRBD2 (6 bases). V was shortened by 4 bases and J by 4 bases, with 8 bases between the two germline ends. The CDR3 contains 12 residues. Germline V gives CDR1 SGHRS, CDR2 YFSETQ. The DNA for the CDR3 is TGCGCCAGCAGCCCGGGACTAGAGACCCAGTACTTC. As protein: CASSPGLETQYF.

V is TRBV29-1 and J is TRBJ2-3; 8 bases fit TRBD1. The V and J ends lost 4 bases and 1 base, in that order; junction bases with no gene match: 1. This CDR3 has 13 amino acids. Per germline, CDR1 SQVTM and CDR2 ANQGSEA. CDR3 DNA sequence: TGCAGCGTTGCGGGACAGGGCACAGATACGCAGTATTTT. Protein sequence: CSVAGQGTDTQYF.

The V and J genes are TRBV29-1 and TRBJ2-7; unclear D gene. With 7 bases removed from V and 9 bases from J, the gap between germline ends came to 16 bases. Germline loops: CDR1 SQVTM, CDR2 ANQGSEA. The CDR3 consists of 11 residues. The CDR3 is CSAWASKGQYF. The CDR3 DNA is TGCAGCGCCTGGGCGTCTAAGGGGCAGTACTTC.

This sequence joins TRBV20-1 and TRBJ2-5; 7 bases align to TRBD2. This CDR3 has 19 amino acids. The V gene's germline CDR1 is DFQATT and CDR2 SNEGSKA (reference sequence). Unmatched junction bases numbered 20, after V lost 1 base and J lost 3 bases. The CDR3 is CSARGANPKAGRMEETQYF. The CDR3 DNA is TGCAGTGCTAGAGGCGCTAACCCCAAAGCGGGAAGGATGGAAGAGACCCAGTACTTC.

V usage is TRBV4-1 and J usage is TRBJ1-1; D gene ambiguous. The CDR3 is 13 amino acids. Trimming cost V 3 bases and J 6 bases, with 11 bases left between them. CDR1 is MGHRA and CDR2 is YSYEKL in the germline V gene. CDR3 loop: CASSHTRVAEAFF. The CDR3 DNA follows: TGCGCCAGCAGCCATACTAGAGTAGCTGAAGCTTTCTTT.

This clonotype was picked up a small number of times. This chain links TRBV9 with TRBJ2-1, with a possible D match to TRBD2 (7 bases). The CDR3 loop spans 15 amino acids. Germline loops: CDR1 SGDLS, CDR2 YYNGEE. V lost 3 bases and J 2 bases, leaving 12 bases between the germline ends. For the CDR3, the DNA is TGTGCCAGCAGCGCACGGGGGGCCCCCTACAATGAGCAGTTCTTC. Protein sequence: CASSARGAPYNEQFF.

The chain uses TRBV7-9 and TRBJ2-1; tentatively, D is TRBD1 (6 bases). Germline CDR1 reads SEHNR; CDR2 reads FQNEAQ (reference sequence). Trimming left V 5 bases short and J 0 bases short, with 17 bases between. This CDR3 spans 17 amino acids. CDR3 sequence reads: CASSPTAGTSSYNEQFF. In DNA form, the CDR3 reads TGTGCCAGCAGCCCGACTGCCGGGACAAGCTCCTACAATGAGCAGTTCTTC.

This sequence joins TRBV2 and TRBJ2-3, with D possibly TRBD1 on 6 matching bases. Per germline, CDR1 SNHLY and CDR2 FYNNEI. The CDR3 has 16 amino acids. The V end lost 3 bases, the J end lost 0 bases, and 13 bases lay between the germline ends. Here the CDR3 DNA reads TGTGCCAGCAGTGAGAGGGTTCAGGGGAGCACAGATACGCAGTATTTT. Translation: CASSERVQGSTDTQYF.

This chain connects TRBV5-1 to TRBJ2-1, with 7 bases identical to TRBD2. V trimming: 0 bases; J trimming: 10 bases; junction bases outside the gene matches: 13. CDR3 size: 16 residues. Germline V lookup: CDR1 SGHRS, CDR2 YFSETQ. CDR3 region: CASSLGSREAPPEQFF. The DNA of the CDR3 is TGCGCCAGCAGCTTGGGTTCACGGGAGGCCCCCCCCGAGCAGTTCTTC.

This rearrangement joins TRBV10-3 to TRBJ2-3; D unresolved. The CDR3 has 13 residues. Germline CDR1 and CDR2: ENHRY and SYGVKD. V lost 4 bases and J 6 bases, leaving 11 bases between the germline ends. The DNA of the CDR3 is TGTGCCATCAGTGGGCCCCCCGGGGATACGCAGTATTTT. It yields the protein CAISGPPGDTQYF.

This clonotype was counted between two and nine times. The chain has TRBV15 and TRBJ2-2; 8 bases fit TRBD1. This CDR3 spans 15 amino acids. Trimming removed 5 bases from V and 3 bases from J; junction bases left unmatched: 5. The germline V gene encodes CDR1 LNHNV and CDR2 YYDKDF (reference sequence). CDR3 DNA sequence: TGTGCCACCAGCGACAGGGGAGCGGACACCGGGGAGCTGTTTTTT. It translates to CATSDRGADTGELFF.

The chain employs TRBV19 and TRBJ2-3, with TRBD2 matching 8 bases. The CDR3 spans 15 residues. Germline assignment: CDR1 LNHDA and CDR2 SQIVND (reference sequence). Trimming cost V 7 bases and J 5 bases; bases outside gene matches: 11. As DNA, the CDR3 is TGTGCCAGTAAGAACCTAGCGGGTTATGGAGATACGCAGTATTTT. Its protein product is CASKNLAGYGDTQYF.

CDR3 DNA sequence: TGTGCCAGCAGCGAGGTACAGGGGCCCTACTCCTACGAGCAGTACTTC. This translates into CASSEVQGPYSYEQYF. The chain uses TRBV7-9 and TRBJ2-7; 7 positions match TRBD1. Germline values: CDR1 SEHNR, CDR2 FQNEAQ (reference sequence). This CDR3 is built from 16 residues. V shed 5 bases, J shed 0 bases, and the junction held 10 bases outside the gene matches.

This clonotype was found many times. This chain connects TRBV5-6 to TRBJ2-1; tentative D call: TRBD2 (6 bases). The CDR3 has 15 residues. Per the germline V gene, CDR1 is SGHDT and CDR2 is YYEEEE. The ends were cut back, 0 bases at V and 9 bases at J, with 16 bases in the middle. CDR3 sequence reads: CASSLGGGSRGEQFF. Here the CDR3 DNA reads TGTGCCAGCAGCTTGGGGGGAGGTTCGAGAGGTGAGCAGTTCTTC.

The chain is built from TRBV27 and TRBJ1-4; tentatively, D is TRBD1 (5 bases). This CDR3 spans 14 amino acids. Germline CDR1 is MNHEY and CDR2 is SMNVEV (reference sequence). The V and J ends lost 3 bases and 8 bases respectively, with 13 bases between them. CDR3 region: CASSFQGRGEKLFF. In nucleotides, the CDR3 is TGTGCCAGCAGTTTTCAGGGTCGGGGGGAAAAACTGTTTTTT.

The chain is built from TRBV7-9 and TRBJ2-1; D not resolved. The germline V gene encodes CDR1 SEHNR and CDR2 FQNEAQ (reference sequence). V was pared by 0 bases and J by 5 bases, with 11 bases between. This CDR3 region has 15 residues. In nucleotides, the CDR3 is TGTGCCAGCAGCTTAGCGCTCCTAGGTGACAATGAGCAGTTCTTC. Translated, it gives CASSLALLGDNEQFF.

This clonotype was detected many times. The J gene is TRBJ2-3, the V gene TRBV29-1; D is perhaps TRBD1 (7 bases). Between the trimmed V and J ends, which lost 3 bases and 13 bases, there was a span of 14 bases. CDR1 SQVTM and CDR2 ANQGSEA come from the germline V gene. There are 11 residues in the CDR3. This chain's CDR3 is CSVERDRGEYF. For the CDR3, the DNA is TGCAGCGTTGAGCGGGACAGAGGGGAGTATTTT.

CDR3 DNA: TGTGCCAGCAGCAAAGTCCCAGGGTACTGGGAGCAGTACTTC. It translates to CASSKVPGYWEQYF. This chain uses TRBV21-1 with TRBJ2-7; TRBD2, the table's D call, lacks a check against the DNA. TRBV21-1 is a recognized pseudogene. CDR3 length equals 14 residues.